Below, one TCR beta chain is given with its context. Its cognate antigen is unknown. This sample is drawn from a study of radiotherapy plus CTLA-4 blockade in lung cancer. Background on the study: In around 17% of patients, objective responses were seen; roughly 30% had disease control. General observations from the study: Early blood T cell clone dynamics reportedly forecast response best, with interferon-beta. TCR clones originating in tumors grew in number in blood after radiotherapy plus ipilimumab.

Alongside CTLA-4 blockade with ipilimumab, patients with chemo-refractory metastatic non-small-cell lung cancer received focal radiation. Some clones are missing from TCRdb's copy, which holds only in-frame ones; the method was immunoSEQ multiplex PCR. The sample includes roughly 92,000 clones, 86% of them seen just once. This clonotype was sampled from a human donor with non-small cell lung cancer who had a partial response to radiotherapy plus ipilimumab. The sequencing here drew on peripheral blood, taken from a patient treated with radiotherapy plus ipilimumab.

CDR3 DNA sequence: TGTGCCAGCAGCCGACAGGGGGCCAGCTATGGCTACACCTTC. It is translated as CASSRQGASYGYTF. The gene calls are TRBV28 and TRBJ1-2, with 10 bases identical to TRBD1. The ends lost 6 bases at V and 4 bases at J; junction bases unmatched: 5. The CDR3 extends over 14 amino acids. CDR1 is MDHEN and CDR2 is SYDVKM in the germline V gene.